Listed below are T cell receptor beta chains from one sample, sequenced in a study of T cells after somatic rescue of genetic block. Libraries were prepared by immunoSEQ multiplex PCR; TCRdb keeps only in-frame clonotypes and omits some of them. The table shows approximately 88,000 clones, with just under 90% occurring only once. The specimen was peripheral blood mononuclear cells (PBMCs). The receptors originated from a woman between 18 and 29 years old. CDR3s include the opening cysteine and the closing phenylalanine or tryptophan. D genes are given only for firm matches. A clone size is listed for some rows: how often the clone was seen (once, few, many), or a class if it is expanded.

size,V,D,J,DNA,CDR3
.,TRBV27,TRBD2,TRBJ2-3,TGTGCCAGCAGAACTAAAAGACTAGCGGGAGGGCCCGTGACCACAGATACGCAGTATTTT,CASRTKRLAGGPVTTDTQYF
.,TRBV19,.,TRBJ1-2,TGTGCCAGTAGTAGGGACGGTTATAACTATGGCTACACCTTC,CASSRDGYNYGYTF
.,TRBV5-1,.,TRBJ2-7,TGCGCCAGCAGCCCCTATACCGGGGCCTACGAGCAGTACTTC,CASSPYTGAYEQYF
.,TRBV6-5,TRBD1,TRBJ2-1,TGTGCCAGCACCCCAGGGGGAAGCTCCTACAATGAGCAGTTCTTC,CASTPGGSSYNEQFF
.,TRBV5-1,.,TRBJ1-1,TGCGCCAGCAGGGTAGACAGGAACACTGAAGCTTTCTTT,CASRVDRNTEAFF
once,TRBV27,TRBD1,TRBJ2-7,TGTGCCAGCAGTTTAACAGGGGGTTCGTACGAGCAGTACTTC,CASSLTGGSYEQYF
.,TRBV2,.,TRBJ1-2,TGTGCCAGCAGCCCCGGAGTTGGCTACACCTTC,CASSPGVGYTF
.,TRBV5-4,.,TRBJ2-1,TGTGCCAGCAGCGGCGGGACACCAGCTACGGATGAGCAGTTCTTC,CASSGGTPATDEQFF
.,TRBV20-1,.,TRBJ2-5,TGCAGTGCTAGAGCCCGAGAGACCCAGTACTTC,CSARARETQYF
.,TRBV5-4,.,TRBJ2-3,TGTGCCAGCAGCTTGACGGGGCGGCCAGATACGCAGTATTTT,CASSLTGRPDTQYF
.,TRBV10-3,TRBD2,TRBJ2-7,TGTGCCATCAGTCTCGCTCCCGGGACTAGCGATTCTTCGTCTGAGCAGTACTTC,CAISLAPGTSDSSSEQYF
.,TRBV2,TRBD1,TRBJ1-3,TGTGCCAGCAGGACTCAGGGGGAGGGAAACACCATATATTTT,CASRTQGEGNTIYF
.,TRBV28,.,TRBJ1-2,TGTGCCAGCAGTGTTCCCCAGTTAAACTATGGCTACACCTTC,CASSVPQLNYGYTF
.,TRBV28,.,TRBJ2-3,TGTGCCAGCAGTCTGTACACAGATACGCAGTATTTT,CASSLYTDTQYF
.,TRBV6-5,.,TRBJ1-5,TGTGCCAGCAGTTACGGGCGGGAGAATCAGCCCCAGCATTTT,CASSYGRENQPQHF
.,TRBV11-3,.,TRBJ2-5,TGTGCCTCAAGGCGCCAAGAGACCCAGTACTTC,CASRRQETQYF
.,TRBV18,TRBD1,TRBJ2-7,TGTGCCAGCTCGCAACTACCCGGGACAGGGGGGGAACCCTACGAGCAGTACTTC,CASSQLPGTGGEPYEQYF
.,TRBV4-1,.,TRBJ2-7,TGCGCCAGCAGCCAGAGCGGAATCTACGAGCAGTACTTC,CASSQSGIYEQYF
.,TRBV19,TRBD1,TRBJ1-4,TGTGCCAGTAGGCGAATGGGACAGGGTAGTGAAAAACTGTTTTTT,CASRRMGQGSEKLFF
once,TRBV2,TRBD1,TRBJ1-2,TGTGCCAGCCGCTGGCAGGGGGTAAAAGATGGCTACACCTTC,CASRWQGVKDGYTF
.,TRBV6-1,.,TRBJ2-7,TGTGCCAGCAGTCTATCCCCTCTGAGCGAGCAGTACTTC,CASSLSPLSEQYF
.,TRBV12-1,.,TRBJ2-7,TGTGCCAGCAGCTTTGCCGCGGACAGGAGGGATGTATGCAAGCAGTACTTC,CASSFAADRRDVCKQYF